This T cell receptor beta chain was documented in a study of blood T cell repertoires in COVID-19. CDR1 and CDR2 from the germline V gene are SEHNR and FQNEAQ (reference sequence). The CDR3 sequence is 13 residues long. The V end was cut by 5 bases, the J end by 9 bases, with 14 bases between. Method: immunoSEQ multiplex PCR; TCRdb's copy keeps in-frame clones and lacks some. The sample carries about 150,000 clones, approximately 87% recorded once. J is TRBJ1-5 and V is TRBV7-9; perhaps TRBD1 as D (5 bases). Source material: PBMCs or T cells enriched from blood (not recorded which). The TCR sequence derives from a woman aged 45-65 years who had recovered from COVID-19. The CDR3 is CASSPGAGLPQHF. The CDR3 DNA sequence: TGTGCCAGCAGCCCCGGTGCGGGGCTGCCCCAGCATTTT. Together with reference TRBV7-9 and TRBJ1-5, the CDR3 gives the full variable domain: DTGVSQNPRHKITKRGQNVTFRCDPISEHNRLYWYRQTLGQGPEFLTYFQNEAQLEKSRLLSDRFSAERPKGSFSTLEIQRTEQGDSAMYLCASSPGAGLPQHFGDGTRLSIL.